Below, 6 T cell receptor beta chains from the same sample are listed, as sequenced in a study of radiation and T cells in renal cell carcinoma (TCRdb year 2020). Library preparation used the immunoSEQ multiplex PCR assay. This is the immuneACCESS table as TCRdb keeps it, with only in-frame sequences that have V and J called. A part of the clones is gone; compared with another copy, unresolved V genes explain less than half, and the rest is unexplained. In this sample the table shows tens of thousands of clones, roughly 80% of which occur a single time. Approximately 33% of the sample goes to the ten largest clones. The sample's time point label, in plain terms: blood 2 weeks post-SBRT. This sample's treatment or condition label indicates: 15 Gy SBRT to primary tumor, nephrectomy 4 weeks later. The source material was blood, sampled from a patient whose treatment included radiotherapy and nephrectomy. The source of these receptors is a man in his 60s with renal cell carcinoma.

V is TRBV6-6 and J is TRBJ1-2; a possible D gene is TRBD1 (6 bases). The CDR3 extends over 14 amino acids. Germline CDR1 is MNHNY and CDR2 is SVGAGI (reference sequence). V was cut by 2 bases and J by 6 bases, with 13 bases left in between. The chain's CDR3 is CASSYPDRLNGYTF. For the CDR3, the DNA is TGTGCCAGCAGTTACCCTGACAGGCTGAATGGCTACACCTTC.

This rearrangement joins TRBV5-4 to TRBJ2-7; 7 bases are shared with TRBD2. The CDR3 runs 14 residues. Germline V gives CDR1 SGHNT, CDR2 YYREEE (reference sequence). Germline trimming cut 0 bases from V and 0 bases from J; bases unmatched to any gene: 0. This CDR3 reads CASSLGGSSYEQYF. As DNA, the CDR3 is TGTGCCAGCAGCTTGGGCGGGAGCTCCTACGAGCAGTACTTC.

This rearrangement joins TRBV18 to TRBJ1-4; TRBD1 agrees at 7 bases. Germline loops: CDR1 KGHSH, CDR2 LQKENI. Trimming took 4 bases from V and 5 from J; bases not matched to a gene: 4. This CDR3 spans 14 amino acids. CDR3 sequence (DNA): TGTGCCAGCTCACAGGGGGCAGGAAATGAAAAACTGTTTTTT. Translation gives CASSQGAGNEKLFF.

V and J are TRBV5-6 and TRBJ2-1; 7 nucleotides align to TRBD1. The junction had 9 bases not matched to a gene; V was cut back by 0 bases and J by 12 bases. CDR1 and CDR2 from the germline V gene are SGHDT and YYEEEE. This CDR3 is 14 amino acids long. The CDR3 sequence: CASSLGRGYVVQFF. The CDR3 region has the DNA TGTGCCAGCAGCTTGGGCAGGGGGTATGTGGTGCAGTTCTTC.

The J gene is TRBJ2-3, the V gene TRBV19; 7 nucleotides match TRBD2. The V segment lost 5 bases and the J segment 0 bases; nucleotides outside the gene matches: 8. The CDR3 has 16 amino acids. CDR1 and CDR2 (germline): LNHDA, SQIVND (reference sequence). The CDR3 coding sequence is TGTGCCAGTAGTTGGGATACTAGCGAAAGCACAGATACGCAGTATTTT. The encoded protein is CASSWDTSESTDTQYF.

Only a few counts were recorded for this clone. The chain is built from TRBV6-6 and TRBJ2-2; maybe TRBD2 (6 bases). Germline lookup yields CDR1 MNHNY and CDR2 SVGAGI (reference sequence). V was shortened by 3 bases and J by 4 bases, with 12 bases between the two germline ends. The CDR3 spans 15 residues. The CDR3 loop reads CASSYWLAPTGELFF. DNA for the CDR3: TGTGCCAGCAGTTATTGGCTAGCGCCCACCGGGGAGCTGTTTTTT.